This TCR beta chain was obtained from a study of breast tumors, draining lymph nodes, adjacent tissues. TCRdb ran MiXCR on the multiplex PCR reads and lists one entry per CDR3 protein. The table lists approximately 23,000 distinct CDR3 sequences, 60% to 70% of them singletons. The germline V and J ends were trimmed by 1 base and 6 bases, with 19 bases remaining between them. CDR1 and CDR2 (germline): LGHNA, YNFKEQ. This CDR3 comprises 16 residues. The sample consisted of tumor-adjacent breast tissue. This TCR derives from a female donor with breast cancer. Some clones in this sample may be carry-over from other donors' samples. The rearrangement links TRBV4-2 to TRBJ2-7, with D perhaps matching TRBD2 (6 bases). The CDR3 sequence is CASSQVGTSRTCEQYF. CDR3 nucleotides: TGTGCCAGCAGCCAAGTGGGGACTTCCAGGACCTGCGAGCAGTACTTC.